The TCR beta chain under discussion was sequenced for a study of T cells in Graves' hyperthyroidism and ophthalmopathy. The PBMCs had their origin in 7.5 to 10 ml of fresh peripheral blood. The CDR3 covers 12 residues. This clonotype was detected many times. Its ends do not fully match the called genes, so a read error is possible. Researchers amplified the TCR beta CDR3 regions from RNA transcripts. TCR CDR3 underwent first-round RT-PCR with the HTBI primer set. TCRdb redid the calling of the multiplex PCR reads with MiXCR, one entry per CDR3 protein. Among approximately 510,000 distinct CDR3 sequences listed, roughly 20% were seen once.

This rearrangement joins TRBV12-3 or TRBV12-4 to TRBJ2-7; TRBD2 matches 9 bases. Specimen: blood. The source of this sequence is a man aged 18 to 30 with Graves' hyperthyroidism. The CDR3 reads CASSLAGFEQYF. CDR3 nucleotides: TGTGCCAGCAGTCTAGCGGGGTTTGAGCAGTACTTC.